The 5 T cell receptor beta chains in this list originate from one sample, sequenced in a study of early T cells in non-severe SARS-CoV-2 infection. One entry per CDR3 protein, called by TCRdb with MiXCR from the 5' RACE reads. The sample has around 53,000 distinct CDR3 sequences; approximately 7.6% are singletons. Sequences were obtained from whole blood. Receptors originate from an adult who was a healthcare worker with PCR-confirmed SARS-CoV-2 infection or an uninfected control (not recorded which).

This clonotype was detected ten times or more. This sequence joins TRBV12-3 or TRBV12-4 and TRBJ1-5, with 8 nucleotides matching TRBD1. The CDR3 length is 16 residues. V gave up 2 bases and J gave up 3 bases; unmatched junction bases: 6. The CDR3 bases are TGTGCCAGCAGTTTAAACCCGACAGGGGCCAATCAGCCCCAGCATTTT. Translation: CASSLNPTGANQPQHF.

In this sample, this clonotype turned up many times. The CDR3 here is CASSFRHPGLAGNEQFF. The CDR3 DNA is TGTGCCAGCAGTTTTAGGCACCCGGGACTAGCGGGGAACGAGCAGTTCTTC. V is TRBV12-3 or TRBV12-4 and J is TRBJ2-1; TRBD2 matches at 13 bases. With V trimmed by 3 bases and J by 10 bases, 12 bases remained unmatched. The CDR3 totals 17 residues.

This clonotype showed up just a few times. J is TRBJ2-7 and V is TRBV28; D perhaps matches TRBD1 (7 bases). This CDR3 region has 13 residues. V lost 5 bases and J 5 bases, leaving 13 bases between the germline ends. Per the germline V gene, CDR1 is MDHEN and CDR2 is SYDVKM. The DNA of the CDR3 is TGTGCCAGCAGTCCCAGGGGGGTAAACGAGCAGTACTTC. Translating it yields CASSPRGVNEQYF.

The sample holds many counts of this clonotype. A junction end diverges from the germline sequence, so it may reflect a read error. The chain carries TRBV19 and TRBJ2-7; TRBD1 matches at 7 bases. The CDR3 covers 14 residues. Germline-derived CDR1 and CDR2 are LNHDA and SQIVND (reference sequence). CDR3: CASRGTATSSEQYF. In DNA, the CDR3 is TGTGCCAGTAGGGGGACAGCAACCTCCTCCGAGCAGTACTTC.

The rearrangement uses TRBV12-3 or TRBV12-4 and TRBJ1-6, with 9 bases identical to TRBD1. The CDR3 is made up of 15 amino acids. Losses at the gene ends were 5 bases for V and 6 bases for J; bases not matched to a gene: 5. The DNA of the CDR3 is TGTGCCAGCAGTCAACAGGGGGCGATTAATTCACCCCTCCACTTT. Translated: CASSQQGAINSPLHF.